This entry lists 6 T cell receptor beta chains sequenced from one sample in a study of T cells in Graves' hyperthyroidism and ophthalmopathy. Amplified TCR beta CDR3 regions came from RNA transcripts. An initial round of RT-PCR targeting the TCR CDR3 relied on the HTBI primer set. TCRdb itself ran the multiplex PCR reads through MiXCR, one entry per CDR3 protein. The table shows about 400,000 distinct CDR3 sequences, with around 16% occurring only once. Sequencing was carried out using blood. The receptor source for this set is a woman between 18 and 29 years old with Graves' hyperthyroidism.

This clonotype was detected ten times or more. The V gene is TRBV7-9, the J gene TRBJ1-1; D uncertain. The CDR3 is 12 amino acids. The germline V gene has CDR1 SEHNR and CDR2 FQNEAQ (reference sequence). Trimming left V 5 bases short and J 3 bases short, with 7 bases between. The DNA of the CDR3 is TGTGCCAGCAGCCACAGTGACACTGAAGCTTTCTTT. Residues: CASSHSDTEAFF.

The DNA for the CDR3 is TGTGCCAGCAGCCCACTAGCGGGGGCGACACGCACAGATACGCAGTATTTT. Protein product: CASSPLAGATRTDTQYF. The chain employs TRBV5-4 and TRBJ2-3; TRBD2 matches 11 bases. CDR3 length equals 17 residues. V was clipped by 4 bases and J by 1 base; unmatched bases: 8. CDR1 is SGHNT, CDR2 YYREEE, per germline (reference sequence).

The chain is built from TRBV27 and TRBJ2-1; 9 nucleotides match TRBD2. CDR3 length equals 17 residues. CDR1 and CDR2 from the germline V gene are MNHEY and SMNVEV (reference sequence). V gave up 3 bases and J gave up 0 bases; unmatched junction bases: 6. The DNA for the CDR3 is TGTGCCAGCAGTTTCCGTCCAGCGGGAGGCTCCTACAATGAGCAGTTCTTC. It encodes CASSFRPAGGSYNEQFF.

This chain links TRBV11-1 with TRBJ2-7; no definite D call. Germline V lookup: CDR1 SGHAT, CDR2 FQDESV (reference sequence). V was pared by 5 bases and J by 3 bases, with 14 bases between. This CDR3 has 14 amino acids. The chain's CDR3 is CASSRRPFGYEQYF. In nucleotides, the CDR3 is TGTGCCAGCAGCCGGCGGCCCTTCGGCTACGAGCAGTACTTC.

V gene TRBV15 combines with J gene TRBJ1-4; 7 positions agree with TRBD1. Germline V CDR1 and CDR2: LNHNV, YYDKDF (reference sequence). The CDR3 sequence is 12 residues long. V shed 5 bases, J shed 13 bases, and the junction held 7 bases outside the gene matches. CDR3 protein: CATSPGTEGLFF. Here the CDR3 DNA reads TGTGCCACCAGCCCAGGGACAGAGGGACTGTTTTTT.

This clonotype was seen ten or more times. This chain joins TRBV7-3 and TRBJ2-5, with D possibly matching TRBD2 (6 bases). From germline, CDR1 is SGHTA and CDR2 FQGTGA. V gave up 0 bases and J gave up 4 bases, with 12 bases separating them. The CDR3 length is 15 residues. CDR3 loop: CASSLTPGTPETQYF. CDR3 nucleotide sequence: TGTGCCAGCAGCTTAACCCCGGGGACTCCAGAGACCCAGTACTTC.